The 30 T cell receptor beta chains below all came from one sample that was sequenced in a study of OX40 agonist ivuxolimab in advanced cancers. This table comes from immunoSEQ multiplex PCR, and its TCRdb copy is limited to in-frame clones, with some not included. The data contain more than 75,000 clones, more than 85% of them singletons. The source material was CD4+ or CD8+ T cells sorted from blood, sampled in a trial of the OX40 agonist ivuxolimab. The receptor source for this set is an adult with an advanced solid tumor such as melanoma, head and neck, liver or kidney cancer.

The rearrangement joins TRBV5-6 to TRBJ1-1; D gene ambiguous. Between the trimmed V and J ends, which lost 2 bases and 1 base, there was a span of 6 bases. Germline CDR1 is SGHDT and CDR2 is YYEEEE. This CDR3 has 13 amino acids. This chain's CDR3 is CASSFQSNTEAFF. The CDR3 DNA sequence: TGTGCCAGCAGCTTCCAATCGAACACTGAAGCTTTCTTT.

This rearrangement joins TRBV28 to TRBJ1-1; unclear D gene. In germline, CDR1 is MDHEN, CDR2 SYDVKM. Trimming removed 8 bases from V and 2 bases from J, with 9 bases in between. The CDR3 runs 12 residues. The CDR3 sequence is CASGLLNTEAFF. The CDR3 DNA reads TGTGCCAGCGGGCTACTTAACACTGAAGCTTTCTTT. The full variable domain, in which reference TRBV28 and TRBJ1-1 provide the parts outside the CDR3, is DVKVTQSSRYLVKRTGEKVFLECVQDMDHENMFWYRQDPGLGLRLIYFSYDVKMKEKGDIPEGYSVSREKKERFSLILESASTNQTSMYLCASGLLNTEAFFGQGTRLTVV.

The chain links TRBV7-8 to TRBJ2-5; 7 bases match TRBD2. The CDR3 runs to 15 residues. Trimming took 5 bases from V and 5 from J; bases not matched to a gene: 11. From germline, CDR1 is SGHVS and CDR2 FQNEAQ. As DNA, the CDR3 is TGTGCCAGCAGCCCCGAGGGTTGGGGAGGGGAGACCCAGTACTTC. It encodes CASSPEGWGGETQYF.

This chain links TRBV7-9 with TRBJ2-1; no clear D. Trimming shortened V by 5 bases and J by 6 bases, and 8 bases separated the two germline ends. Germline V CDR1 and CDR2: SEHNR, FQNEAQ (reference sequence). This CDR3 contains 12 residues. DNA of the CDR3: TGTGCCAGCAGCGAACCCCCCAATGAGCAGTTCTTC. Its translation is CASSEPPNEQFF.

The V call is TRBV9, the J call TRBJ1-1, with D possibly matching TRBD1 (6 bases). Germline-derived CDR1 and CDR2 are SGDLS and YYNGEE. Trimming left V 3 bases short and J 5 bases short, with 14 bases between. This CDR3 has 14 amino acids. For the CDR3, the DNA is TGTGCCAGCAGCGCCGCGGCAGGGGAAACTGAAGCTTTCTTT. Translating it yields CASSAAAGETEAFF.

The chain combines TRBV6-5 with TRBJ1-2; D possibly corresponds to TRBD1 (6 bases). This CDR3 has 14 amino acids. V was clipped by 6 bases and J by 0 bases, with 11 bases between them. CDR1 is MNHEY and CDR2 is SVGAGI in the germline V gene. CDR3: CASRETGANYGYTF. In DNA, the CDR3 is TGTGCCAGCAGGGAGACAGGAGCTAACTATGGCTACACCTTC.

As concerns this clone: Other DNA sequences in the same sample also yield this CDR3. The chain carries TRBV28 and TRBJ2-7, with D perhaps matching TRBD2 (5 bases). The length of the CDR3 is 12 residues. Trimming left V 2 bases short and J 4 bases short, with 6 bases between. Germline V lookup: CDR1 MDHEN, CDR2 SYDVKM. This CDR3 is CASSLGGYEQYF. In nucleotides, the CDR3 is TGTGCCAGCAGTTTAGGCGGGTACGAGCAGTACTTC.

V and J are TRBV19 and TRBJ2-3; possible D gene TRBD1, 6 bases. The germline V gene encodes CDR1 LNHDA and CDR2 SQIVND (reference sequence). Trimming took 1 base from V and 3 from J, leaving 14 bases between them. The CDR3 has 16 residues. The CDR3 nucleotides read TGTGCCAGTAGTATAGGAGATAAGCAGGGGACAGATACGCAGTATTTT. Translated: CASSIGDKQGTDTQYF. Combining the CDR3 with reference TRBV19 and TRBJ2-3 gives the whole variable domain DGGITQSPKYLFRKEGQNVTLSCEQNLNHDAMYWYRQDPGQGLRLIYYSQIVNDFQKGDIAEGYSVSREKKESFPLTVTSAQKNPTAFYLCASSIGDKQGTDTQYFGPGTRLTVL.

The rearrangement links TRBV27 to TRBJ2-7, with 13 bases matching TRBD2. V gave up 5 bases and J gave up 4 bases; unmatched junction bases: 5. Germline V CDR1 and CDR2: MNHEY, SMNVEV (reference sequence). There are 15 residues in the CDR3. CDR3 sequence reads: CASSPPGLAGYEQYF. Here the CDR3 DNA reads TGTGCCAGCAGTCCCCCGGGACTAGCGGGGTACGAGCAGTACTTC.

This chain links TRBV19 with TRBJ1-1; the match to TRBD1 covers 10 bases. The CDR3 has 15 residues. V trimming: 4 bases; J trimming: 5 bases; junction bases outside the gene matches: 7. Germline-derived CDR1 and CDR2 are LNHDA and SQIVND (reference sequence). The CDR3 loop reads CASSSRTGGWTEAFF. The DNA of the CDR3 is TGTGCCAGTAGTAGCCGGACAGGGGGGTGGACTGAAGCTTTCTTT. The full variable domain, with the rest looked up from reference TRBV19 and TRBJ1-1, is DGGITQSPKYLFRKEGQNVTLSCEQNLNHDAMYWYRQDPGQGLRLIYYSQIVNDFQKGDIAEGYSVSREKKESFPLTVTSAQKNPTAFYLCASSSRTGGWTEAFFGQGTRLTVV.

The V gene is TRBV11-2, the J gene TRBJ1-2; a possible D gene is TRBD1 (5 bases). The CDR3 is 12 residues long. V lost 4 bases and J 4 bases, leaving 7 bases between the germline ends. Germline values: CDR1 SGHAT, CDR2 FQNNGV. The CDR3 sequence is CASSSGVYGYTF. In DNA, the CDR3 is TGTGCCAGCAGCTCGGGGGTCTATGGCTACACCTTC.

The table lists this clone with a count of one. The V and J genes are TRBV14 and TRBJ1-1; 7 bases are a match to TRBD1. Germline V gene sequence: CDR1 SGHDN, CDR2 FVKESK. The CDR3 runs 13 residues. Trimming removed 1 base from V and 9 bases from J; junction bases left unmatched: 5. Here the CDR3 reads CASSQGGGGKAFF. CDR3 in DNA: TGTGCCAGCAGCCAAGGGGGAGGGGGCAAAGCTTTCTTT.

The chain links TRBV7-9 to TRBJ2-7; D is possibly TRBD1 (6 bases). The CDR3 totals 14 residues. Per germline, CDR1 SEHNR and CDR2 FQNEAQ (reference sequence). Trimming pared 5 bases from V and 5 bases from J, leaving 16 bases between. CDR3 amino acids: CASSPGQSRNEQYF. The CDR3 DNA sequence: TGTGCCAGCAGCCCCGGACAGAGTAGGAACGAGCAGTACTTC.

This chain joins TRBV27 and TRBJ2-3, with D possibly TRBD1 on 5 matching bases. Germline CDR1 MNHEY, CDR2 SMNVEV (reference sequence). There are 13 residues in the CDR3. Trimming pared 8 bases from V and 5 bases from J, leaving 14 bases between. The CDR3 is CASGAFGGDTQYF. CDR3 sequence (DNA): TGTGCCAGCGGGGCCTTTGGTGGAGATACGCAGTATTTT.

The chain combines TRBV29-1 with TRBJ2-2; possibly TRBD2 for D (5 bases). CDR1 and CDR2 from the germline V gene are SQVTM and ANQGSEA. The CDR3 totals 14 residues. V lost 5 bases and J lost 0, with 10 bases in between. The CDR3, as DNA: TGCAGCGTTTCGGGGATATCGAACACCGGGGAGCTGTTTTTT. It specifies CSVSGISNTGELFF.

The rearrangement links TRBV19 to TRBJ2-2, with TRBD2 identical over 11 bases. The ends lost 5 bases at V and 5 bases at J; junction bases unmatched: 10. Germline lookup yields CDR1 LNHDA and CDR2 SQIVND (reference sequence). CDR3 size: 17 residues. In DNA form, the CDR3 reads TGTGCCAGTAGTGGGCGGGGACTAGCGGAGTTAACCGGGGAGCTGTTTTTT. Amino acids: CASSGRGLAELTGELFF.

The chain links TRBV5-1 to TRBJ1-2, with D tentatively TRBD1 (5 bases). CDR1 is SGHRS and CDR2 is YFSETQ in the germline V gene. The CDR3 runs to 15 residues. V was pared by 0 bases and J by 3 bases, with 12 bases between. The CDR3 sequence: CASSLGQGRYYGYTF. The CDR3 DNA is TGCGCCAGCAGCTTGGGGCAGGGCCGTTACTATGGCTACACCTTC.

This clone was seen a handful of times. The chain links TRBV6-1 to TRBJ1-2, with 7 bases lining up with TRBD1. The J segment lost 4 bases and the V segment lost 3 bases, leaving 8 bases of the junction unmatched. CDR1 and CDR2 from the germline V gene are MNHNS and SASEGT. This CDR3 contains 15 residues. The CDR3 region is CASSESQGGPYGYTF. As DNA, the CDR3 is TGTGCCAGCAGTGAGAGCCAGGGGGGACCCTATGGCTACACCTTC.

This rearrangement joins TRBV28 to TRBJ2-3; 12 bases map to TRBD2. The ends lost 6 bases at V and 3 bases at J; junction bases unmatched: 7. The CDR3 has 16 residues. Germline CDR1 and CDR2: MDHEN and SYDVKM. The CDR3 sequence is CASSRSTSGSTDTQYF. CDR3 nucleotide sequence: TGTGCCAGCAGCCGCTCGACTAGCGGGAGTACAGATACGCAGTATTTT. Using reference TRBV28 and TRBJ2-3 for the parts outside the CDR3, the full variable domain is DVKVTQSSRYLVKRTGEKVFLECVQDMDHENMFWYRQDPGLGLRLIYFSYDVKMKEKGDIPEGYSVSREKKERFSLILESASTNQTSMYLCASSRSTSGSTDTQYFGPGTRLTVL.

Concerning this clone: Other DNA sequences in this sample translate to the same CDR3. The chain uses TRBV28 and TRBJ1-2; D is perhaps TRBD1 (5 bases). Deletions cut 3 bases from V and 4 bases from J, with 9 bases between. The CDR3 loop spans 13 amino acids. Germline CDR1 is MDHEN and CDR2 is SYDVKM. The CDR3 DNA sequence: TGTGCCAGCAGTTTCGGTGGGGGCTATGGCTACACCTTC. Residues: CASSFGGGYGYTF.

This chain joins TRBV6-6 and TRBJ1-5, with no clear D. Trimming cost V 5 bases and J 2 bases, with 10 bases left between them. This CDR3 contains 14 residues. CDR1 is MNHNY and CDR2 is SVGAGI in the germline V gene (reference sequence). This CDR3 reads CASSDTARNQPQHF. CDR3 in DNA: TGTGCCAGCAGTGACACAGCACGCAATCAGCCCCAGCATTTT.

This chain uses TRBV30 with TRBJ1-1; D is unresolved. Germline-derived CDR1 and CDR2 are GTSNPN and SVGIG (reference sequence). V was clipped by 0 bases and J by 1 base, with 9 bases between them. The length of the CDR3 is 14 residues. CDR3 amino acids: CAWSVSAANTEAFF. The CDR3 nucleotides read TGTGCCTGGAGTGTATCGGCAGCGAACACTGAAGCTTTCTTT.

The gene calls are TRBV30 and TRBJ2-1; 7 bases agree with TRBD1. Germline V CDR1 and CDR2: GTSNPN, SVGIG (reference sequence). The CDR3 loop spans 11 amino acids. V shed 7 bases, J shed 4 bases, and the junction held 1 base outside the gene matches. Here the CDR3 reads CASTGYNEQFF. The CDR3 DNA is TGTGCCTCGACAGGGTACAATGAGCAGTTCTTC.

This chain uses TRBV6-6 with TRBJ2-3; D is ambiguous. Germline V CDR1 and CDR2: MNHNY, SVGAGI (reference sequence). V lost 5 bases and J lost 0, with 9 bases in between. This CDR3 is built from 14 residues. The CDR3 loop reads CASSVDRSTDTQYF. DNA of the CDR3: TGTGCCAGCAGTGTAGACCGTAGCACAGATACGCAGTATTTT.

The gene calls are TRBV6-6 and TRBJ1-3, with no clear D. Germline lookup yields CDR1 MNHNY and CDR2 SVGAGI (reference sequence). This CDR3 contains 13 residues. Trimming removed 6 bases at V and 2 bases at J, with 8 bases between. The CDR3 region is CASSILPGNTIYF. DNA of the CDR3: TGTGCCAGCAGCATTCTCCCTGGAAACACCATATATTTT.

The V call is TRBV5-8, the J call TRBJ2-1; weak D call: TRBD1 (5 bases). Germline V gene lookup returns CDR1 SGHTS and CDR2 YDEGEE. The CDR3 sequence is 14 residues long. Trimming took off 2 bases at V and 8 bases at J, with 14 bases between the two ends. The CDR3 DNA is TGTGCCAGCAGCTTCGAGCAGGGTCCACATGAGCAGTTCTTC. It encodes CASSFEQGPHEQFF.

This sequence joins TRBV14 and TRBJ1-1; possibly TRBD1 for D (5 bases). Between the trimmed V and J ends, which lost 1 base and 6 bases, there was a span of 15 bases. Germline V gene sequence: CDR1 SGHDN, CDR2 FVKESK. The CDR3 has 15 residues. CDR3 residues: CASSQVGREGSEAFF. The CDR3 DNA sequence: TGTGCCAGCAGCCAAGTTGGCAGGGAGGGCTCTGAAGCTTTCTTT.

The V call is TRBV6-1, the J call TRBJ2-7; no definite D call. V was cut by 6 bases and J by 5 bases, with 14 bases left in between. This CDR3 comprises 13 residues. Germline CDR1 reads MNHNS; CDR2 reads SASEGT. The CDR3 loop reads CASRFLGGNEQYF. The DNA of the CDR3 is TGTGCCAGCAGATTTCTTGGTGGTAACGAGCAGTACTTC.

V and J are TRBV20-1 and TRBJ2-7, with D possibly called TRBD1 or TRBD2 (5 bases each). CDR3 length equals 11 residues. The germline V gene has CDR1 DFQATT and CDR2 SNEGSKA (reference sequence). V lost 6 bases to trimming and J lost 11 bases, with 17 bases between them. The CDR3 sequence is CSATGTPKEYF. In DNA form, the CDR3 reads TGCAGTGCAACCGGGACCCCTAAGGAGTACTTC.

This clone was seen once. J is TRBJ2-4 and V is TRBV28, with TRBD1 identical over 10 bases. The CDR3 is made up of 15 amino acids. The V gene's germline CDR1 is MDHEN and CDR2 SYDVKM. With 5 bases clipped from V and 4 bases from J, the junction kept 5 bases outside the gene matches. CDR3 nucleotides: TGTGCCAGCAGTCTGAGACAGGGGGCAAAAAACATTCAGTACTTC. Amino acid sequence: CASSLRQGAKNIQYF.